What follows is one T cell receptor beta chain and its context. Its antigen is currently unknown. The entry originates in a study of cytomegalovirus exposure and HLA in healthy donors. Study results and limitations: Analysis performed later found under 20,000 TCR beta sequences associated with HLA alleles at 0.05 false discovery rate. A later analysis reported that several of the most significant clusters appeared to be linked to common viral pathogens, among them Epstein-Barr virus.

Vbeta (60) and Jbeta (13) primers were used in the PCR. Profiling relied on immunoSEQ multiplex PCR, and the TCRdb table lists in-frame clones only, not all of them. The profile shows about 260,000 clones, 84% of them singletons. Trimming left V 5 bases short and J 0 bases short, with 20 bases between. Germline CDR1 and CDR2: MDHEN and SYDVKM. This CDR3 comprises 17 residues. V and J are TRBV28 and TRBJ2-7; maybe TRBD2 (6 bases). Material for sequencing was PBMCs. The TCR comes from a woman aged 35 to 49 in good health and CMV-seropositive. CDR3 amino acids: CASSPIGGTLISYEQYF. The CDR3 region has the DNA TGTGCCAGCAGTCCTATAGGAGGGACCCTTATCTCCTACGAGCAGTACTTC.